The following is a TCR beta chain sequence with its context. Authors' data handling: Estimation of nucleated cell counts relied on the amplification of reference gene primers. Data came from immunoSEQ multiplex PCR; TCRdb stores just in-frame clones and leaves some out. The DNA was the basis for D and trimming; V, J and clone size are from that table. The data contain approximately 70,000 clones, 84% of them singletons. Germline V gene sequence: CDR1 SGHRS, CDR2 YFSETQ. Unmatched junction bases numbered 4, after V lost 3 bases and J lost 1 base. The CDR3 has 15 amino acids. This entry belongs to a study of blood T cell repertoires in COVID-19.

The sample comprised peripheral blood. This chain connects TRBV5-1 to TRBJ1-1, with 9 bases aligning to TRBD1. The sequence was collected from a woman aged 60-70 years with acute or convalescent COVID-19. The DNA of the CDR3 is TGCGCCAGCAGCTACACAGGGGGCGGGAACACTGAAGCTTTCTTT. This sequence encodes CASSYTGGGNTEAFF. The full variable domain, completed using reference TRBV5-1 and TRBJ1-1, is KAGVTQTPRYLIKTRGQQVTLSCSPISGHRSVSWYQQTPGQGLQFLFEYFSETQRNKGNFPGRFSGRQFSNSRSEMNVSTLELGDSALYLCASSYTGGGNTEAFFGQGTRLTVV.